The 5 T cell receptor beta chains reported below all come from one sample, sequenced in a study of cytomegalovirus exposure and HLA in healthy donors. Data came from immunoSEQ multiplex PCR; TCRdb stores just in-frame clones and leaves some out. This sample yields approximately 76,000 clones, of which 85% to 95% are seen a single time; approximately 2.1% belongs to the top ten. Material: PBMCs. Every receptor here comes from a woman aged 18-29 years in good health and CMV-seronegative.

This chain joins TRBV30 and TRBJ1-4; maybe TRBD1 (5 bases). V was pared by 4 bases and J by 3 bases, with 9 bases between. The germline gives CDR1 GTSNPN, CDR2 SVGIG (reference sequence). CDR3 length: 13 residues. The CDR3 sequence is CAWTPGANEKLFF. The CDR3 coding sequence is TGTGCCTGGACTCCGGGGGCTAATGAAAAACTGTTTTTT.

The chain combines TRBV2 with TRBJ1-5; D gene uncertain. This CDR3 region has 14 residues. CDR1 is SNHLY, CDR2 FYNNEI, per germline. Trimming shortened V by 1 base and J by 7 bases, and 11 bases separated the two germline ends. This CDR3 reads CASSEEGAGQPQHF. Here the CDR3 DNA reads TGTGCCAGCAGTGAAGAGGGAGCCGGACAGCCCCAGCATTTT.

The V and J genes are TRBV9 and TRBJ1-2, with TRBD1 identical over 8 bases. CDR3 length equals 15 residues. From germline, CDR1 is SGDLS and CDR2 YYNGEE. V was clipped by 0 bases and J by 2 bases; unmatched bases: 3. CDR3 sequence reads: CASSVGQGANYGYTF. The CDR3, as DNA: TGTGCCAGCAGCGTAGGGCAGGGGGCGAACTATGGCTACACCTTC.

In this sample, this clone turned up a few times. CDR3 coding DNA: TGTGCCAGCAGCTCTGAGGGGACCCAGTACTTC. As protein: CASSSEGTQYF. The gene calls are TRBV7-8 and TRBJ2-5, with D possibly matching TRBD2 (5 bases). This CDR3 is 11 amino acids long. V was pared by 4 bases and J by 7 bases, with 7 bases between. Germline V gene data show CDR1 as SGHVS and CDR2 as FQNEAQ.

The V gene is TRBV30, the J gene TRBJ1-5; 7 nucleotides line up with TRBD1. Germline V gene sequence: CDR1 GTSNPN, CDR2 SVGIG (reference sequence). V lost 6 bases to trimming and J lost 4 bases; unmatched junction nucleotides: 9. This CDR3 spans 14 amino acids. The DNA for the CDR3 is TGTGCCTGTCAACGGCGGGGACAGAATCAGCCCCAGCATTTT. This sequence encodes CACQRRGQNQPQHF.